The T cell receptor beta chain under discussion was sequenced for a study of cytomegalovirus exposure and HLA in healthy donors. Notes on this clone: What it binds is not known.

Both 60 Vbeta primers and 13 Jbeta primers went into the PCR. The assay was immunoSEQ multiplex PCR, and TCRdb's table has in-frame clones only and misses some. The table includes 170,000 or so clones, 75% to 85% detected once. V lost 2 bases and J lost 2, with 12 bases in between. The CDR3 length is 15 residues. Germline values: CDR1 MDHEN, CDR2 SYDVKM. Overall study results and limits: The later analysis indicated that the majority of CMV-associated TCR beta chains appeared HLA-restricted. In terms of immune exposure information, only CMV serostatus was available. Common viral pathogens seemed, in a later analysis, to connect with several of the most significant clusters.

Regarding donors, all were healthy bone marrow donors. The sequence derives from a man aged 25-40 years in good health and CMV-seropositive. This chain links TRBV28 with TRBJ2-5; possibly TRBD1 for D (6 bases). Sequenced material: PBMCs. CDR3 residues: CASSLGDTRQETQYF. In DNA form, the CDR3 reads TGTGCCAGCAGTTTAGGGGACACGAGACAAGAGACCCAGTACTTC.